This T cell receptor (beta chain) was captured in a study of OX40 agonist ivuxolimab in advanced cancers. Libraries were prepared by immunoSEQ multiplex PCR; TCRdb keeps only in-frame clonotypes and omits some of them. The data hold tens of thousands of clones, with about nine tenths observed a single time. The CDR3 is made up of 16 amino acids. V was shortened by 1 base and J by 2 bases, with 14 bases between the two germline ends. CDR1 is SGHTA and CDR2 is FQGTGA in the germline V gene. Sequencing was performed on CD4+ or CD8+ T cells sorted from blood, taken in a trial of the OX40 agonist ivuxolimab. The sequence came from an adult with an advanced solid tumor such as melanoma, head and neck, liver or kidney cancer. The chain has TRBV7-3 and TRBJ2-5; a possible D gene is TRBD2 (6 bases). The CDR3 reads CASSLKVGSVQETQYF. The CDR3 DNA is TGTGCCAGCAGCTTAAAAGTCGGGAGTGTTCAAGAGACCCAGTACTTC.